The 21 T cell receptor beta chains below were found in one sample sequenced in a study of Ad26.COV2.S vaccination and SARS-CoV-2 variants. Described treatment: roughly 18 received Ad26.COV2.S at low or high dose, single or two shots; roughly five received placebo; per-sample allocation not given. At day 63 after the first vaccine or placebo injection, samples were drawn. Profiling relied on immunoSEQ multiplex PCR, and the TCRdb table lists in-frame clones only, not all of them. The sample consists of over 450,000 clones, about 88% of them appearing once. The starting material was peripheral blood, obtained in a trial of Ad26.COV2.S vaccine versus placebo. The receptor set was obtained from a person between 18 and 60 years old who received the Ad26.COV2.S COVID-19 vaccine or a placebo.

Here the CDR3 DNA reads TGTGCCAGCAGCCGGGACGGAGCTAACTATGGCTACACCTTC. It is translated as CASSRDGANYGYTF. The chain recombines TRBV11-1 with TRBJ1-2, with a possible D match to TRBD1 (5 bases). V dropped 5 bases and J dropped 0 bases, with 10 bases sitting between them. Per the germline V gene, CDR1 is SGHAT and CDR2 is FQDESV (reference sequence). The CDR3 contains 14 residues.

This chain connects TRBV3-1 (or the pseudogene TRBV3-2) to TRBJ2-7; D is undetermined. Trimming removed 0 bases from V and 2 bases from J, with 5 bases in between. Germline CDR1 is LGHDT and CDR2 is YNNKEL (reference sequence). The CDR3 loop spans 13 amino acids. The CDR3 here is CASSQDWAYEQYF. The CDR3 region has the DNA TGTGCCAGCAGCCAAGATTGGGCCTACGAGCAGTACTTC.

The chain recombines TRBV4-2 with TRBJ1-4; D is unresolved. The V gene's germline CDR1 is LGHNA and CDR2 YNFKEQ. The ends were cut back, 6 bases at V and 0 bases at J, with 8 bases in the middle. CDR3 size: 14 residues. The CDR3 protein is CASSKTTTNEKLFF. The CDR3 bases are TGTGCCAGCAGTAAGACAACAACTAATGAAAAACTGTTTTTT.

J is TRBJ2-7 and V is TRBV29-1; 7 bases fit TRBD1. The CDR3 loop spans 12 amino acids. CDR1 and CDR2 (germline): SQVTM, ANQGSEA. V was clipped by 5 bases and J by 1 base; unmatched bases: 2. The CDR3 bases are TGCAGCGTTCTGGACAGGTCCTACGAGCAGTACTTC. Encoded protein: CSVLDRSYEQYF.

The CDR3 bases are TGCAGTGCTAGTAGTGGGTCTAGCGGGAGGACCTACGAGCAGTACTTC. Its translation is CSASSGSSGRTYEQYF. The genes are TRBV20-1 and TRBJ2-7, with 11 bases fitting TRBD2. The V segment lost 3 bases and the J segment 2 bases; nucleotides outside the gene matches: 9. This CDR3 contains 16 residues. In germline, CDR1 is DFQATT, CDR2 SNEGSKA (reference sequence).

The V call is TRBV18, the J call TRBJ1-1; perhaps TRBD1 as D (6 bases). V was pared by 1 base and J by 4 bases, with 13 bases between. The germline gives CDR1 KGHSH, CDR2 LQKENI. This CDR3 has 15 residues. CDR3 protein: CASSPRGGMFTEAFF. The CDR3 bases are TGTGCCAGCTCACCACGAGGGGGGATGTTCACTGAAGCTTTCTTT. Together with reference TRBV18 and TRBJ1-1, the CDR3 gives the full variable domain: NAGVMQNPRHLVRRRGQEARLRCSPMKGHSHVYWYRQLPEEGLKFMVYLQKENIIDESGMPKERFSAEFPKEGPSILRIQQVVRGDSAAYFCASSPRGGMFTEAFFGQGTRLTVV.

This chain uses TRBV7-9 with TRBJ1-4; D gene unclear. CDR1 is SEHNR and CDR2 is FQNEAQ in the germline V gene (reference sequence). V lost 5 bases and J 7 bases, leaving 14 bases between the germline ends. This CDR3 comprises 14 residues. The CDR3 region has the DNA TGTGCCAGCAGCATCCGGGAAAGCGGTGAAAAACTGTTTTTT. Protein sequence: CASSIRESGEKLFF.

The chain combines TRBV4-2 with TRBJ1-2; weak D call: TRBD1 (5 bases). The CDR3 runs 16 residues. Germline V CDR1 and CDR2: LGHNA, YNFKEQ. V was trimmed by 0 bases and J by 7 bases, leaving 18 bases between them. The CDR3 is CASSQELTGRVGGYTF. In nucleotides, the CDR3 is TGTGCCAGCAGCCAAGAGCTTACAGGCAGGGTGGGTGGCTACACCTTC.

The chain is built from TRBV4-2 and TRBJ2-7, with 8 bases fitting TRBD1. CDR3 length: 13 amino acids. J gave up 6 bases and V 3 bases, and 4 bases lay outside the gene matches. Looked up from germline, CDR1 is LGHNA and CDR2 is YNFKEQ. The CDR3 region has the DNA TGTGCCAGCAGCCAGGCCGACAGGGGCGAGCAGTACTTC. Its protein product is CASSQADRGEQYF.

The rearrangement joins TRBV20-1 to TRBJ1-2; D is unclear. The CDR3 spans 13 residues. V shed 3 bases and J shed 4 bases, with 12 bases lying between them. Germline CDR1 is DFQATT and CDR2 is SNEGSKA (reference sequence). For the CDR3, the DNA is TGCAGTGCTAGTTACGCTGGAGGCTATGGCTACACCTTC. Its translation is CSASYAGGYGYTF.

V usage is TRBV7-2 and J usage is TRBJ2-7; 9 bases map to TRBD1. Losses at the gene ends were 4 bases for V and 3 bases for J; bases not matched to a gene: 10. Germline CDR1 reads SGHTA; CDR2 reads FQGNSA. There are 16 residues in the CDR3. The CDR3 coding sequence is TGTGCCAGCAGCTCCACCCACGGGACAGGGAACTACGAGCAGTACTTC. It codes for CASSSTHGTGNYEQYF.

The chain couples TRBV24-1 to TRBJ1-2; weak D call: TRBD1 (6 bases). Trimming took 4 bases from V and 8 from J, leaving 22 bases between them. This CDR3 contains 16 residues. CDR1 is KGHDR and CDR2 is SFDVKD in the germline V gene. The CDR3 spells CATSDNTGMGFSGYTF. The CDR3 DNA follows: TGTGCCACCAGTGACAATACAGGGATGGGGTTTTCCGGCTACACCTTC.

V is TRBV6-6 and J is TRBJ1-6; D remains unclear. The CDR3 consists of 15 residues. V dropped 2 bases and J dropped 0 bases, with 5 bases sitting between them. Germline V gene sequence: CDR1 MNHNY, CDR2 SVGAGI (reference sequence). The CDR3 DNA reads as TGTGCCAGCAGTTACACTCACTCCTATAATTCACCCCTCCACTTT. It is translated as CASSYTHSYNSPLHF.

This chain links TRBV19 with TRBJ1-2; TRBD1 is a possible D gene (6 bases). This CDR3 has 12 residues. V was trimmed by 6 bases and J by 8 bases, leaving 13 bases between them. The germline V gene encodes CDR1 LNHDA and CDR2 SQIVND (reference sequence). The CDR3 nucleotides are TGTGCCAGTAGCCAGGGACACAGCGGCTACACCTTC. This gives the protein CASSQGHSGYTF.

The chain combines TRBV4-3 with TRBJ2-7, with 10 positions matching TRBD1. Germline V CDR1 and CDR2: LGHNA, YSLEER. The trim removed 4 bases at V and 2 bases at J, leaving 2 bases unmatched. This CDR3 has 14 amino acids. The CDR3 DNA sequence: TGCGCCAGCAGCCGGGACAGGGGCCCCTACGAGCAGTACTTC. As protein: CASSRDRGPYEQYF.

Remarks on this clone: A read error may account for a junction end that differs from germline. CDR3 protein: CASSSSQGGADTQYF. The CDR3 coding sequence is TGTGCTAGCAGCAGTTCTCAGGGAGGGGCAGATACGCAGTATTTT. The chain employs TRBV7-7 and TRBJ2-3; 7 positions match TRBD2. The CDR3 has 15 amino acids. The V gene's germline CDR1 is SSHAT and CDR2 FNYEAQ (reference sequence).

This clone has a handful of counts. V and J are TRBV6-5 and TRBJ1-3; 9 positions match TRBD1. The CDR3 length is 15 residues. The V segment lost 8 bases and the J segment 2 bases; nucleotides outside the gene matches: 7. Germline loops: CDR1 MNHEY, CDR2 SVGAGI. For the CDR3, the DNA is TGTGCCAGCGGACAACAGGGGGCTACTGGAAACACCATATATTTT. It codes for CASGQQGATGNTIYF.

This sequence joins TRBV27 and TRBJ2-7; 13 bases agree with TRBD2. Germline loops: CDR1 MNHEY, CDR2 SMNVEV (reference sequence). The CDR3 consists of 15 residues. V lost 5 bases and J lost 6; bases outside the gene matches: 7. CDR3 nucleotide sequence: TGTGCCAGCAGTCCCTGGACTAGCGGGGGAGGCGAGCAGTACTTC. Its translation: CASSPWTSGGGEQYF.

The chain has TRBV5-4 and TRBJ2-7; 10 bases agree with TRBD2. This CDR3 is built from 16 residues. Germline V gene lookup returns CDR1 SGHNT and CDR2 YYREEE (reference sequence). The junction had 5 bases not matched to a gene; V was cut back by 2 bases and J by 0 bases. CDR3 bases: TGTGCCAGCAGCTTACCAGCGGGAGGGCTCTCCTACGAGCAGTACTTC. Its protein is CASSLPAGGLSYEQYF.

The rearrangement links TRBV7-3 to TRBJ1-6, with no clear D. Trimming took off 5 bases at V and 7 bases at J, with 9 bases between the two ends. Germline assignment: CDR1 SGHTA and CDR2 FQGTGA. The length of the CDR3 is 13 residues. DNA of the CDR3: TGTGCCAGCAGCCTCCACCAAAATTCACCCCTCCACTTT. Its translation is CASSLHQNSPLHF.

The genes are TRBV28 and TRBJ2-4, with 12 bases aligning to TRBD1. V shed 6 bases, J shed 8 bases, and the junction held 11 bases outside the gene matches. Germline CDR1 is MDHEN and CDR2 is SYDVKM. This CDR3 is built from 16 residues. The CDR3 sequence: CASSPGTGGVRDIQYF. In nucleotides, the CDR3 is TGTGCCAGCAGCCCCGGGACAGGGGGCGTGAGGGACATTCAGTACTTC.